The 23 T cell receptor beta chains given below trace back to one sample, sequenced in a study of identical twins. TCRdb re-called the 5' RACE reads with MiXCR, one entry per CDR3 protein. The sample shows 750,000 to 950,000 distinct CDR3 sequences, around an eighth of them seen only once. The data were also submitted as part of a second study, on yellow fever vaccine responses in identical twins.

Sequenced: PBMCs. These receptors came from a woman under 30 in good health.

This clonotype has ten or more counts. The chain links TRBV12-3 or TRBV12-4 to TRBJ1-2; tentatively, D is TRBD1 (6 bases). The V end was cut by 5 bases, the J end by 4 bases, with 26 bases between. This CDR3 contains 18 residues. The CDR3 bases are TGTGCCAGCAGTAAGACCGGGACAAAAAGTAGAGGCCTCTATGGCTACACCTTC. As protein: CASSKTGTKSRGLYGYTF.

This chain links TRBV7-8 with TRBJ2-1; 11 bases are a match to TRBD1. The J segment lost 9 bases and the V segment lost 5 bases, leaving 9 bases of the junction unmatched. CDR1 is SGHVS, CDR2 FQNEAQ, per germline. The CDR3 has 15 residues. The CDR3 nucleotides are TGTGCCAGCAGCCCTGGACAGGGGGCCGGTCGTGAGCAGTTCTTC. This gives the protein CASSPGQGAGREQFF. The full variable domain, with the rest looked up from reference TRBV7-8 and TRBJ2-1, is GAGVSQSPRYKVAKRGQDVALRCDPISGHVSLFWYQQALGQGPEFLTYFQNEAQLDKSGLPSDRFFAERPEGSVSTLKIQRTQQEDSAVYLCASSPGQGAGREQFFGPGTRLTVL.

The chain carries TRBV3-1 and TRBJ2-5; 12 nucleotides match TRBD2. Looked up from germline, CDR1 is LGHDT and CDR2 is YNNKEL (reference sequence). The CDR3 runs 14 residues. Germline trimming cut 4 bases from V and 6 bases from J; bases unmatched to any gene: 3. The CDR3 here is CASSRTSGEKTQYF. For the CDR3, the DNA is TGTGCCAGCAGCCGGACTAGCGGGGAAAAGACCCAGTACTTC.

This chain connects TRBV11-2 to TRBJ2-1; D might be TRBD1 (5 bases). This CDR3 comprises 14 residues. The germline gives CDR1 SGHAT, CDR2 FQNNGV. Trimming stripped 1 base from V and 8 bases from J, with 12 bases between. DNA of the CDR3: TGTGCCAGCAGCTTAGTGGTATGGGGCGATGAGCAGTTCTTC. Translating it yields CASSLVVWGDEQFF.

This clonotype was counted many times. V is TRBV10-1 and J is TRBJ2-4; weak D call: TRBD1 (5 bases). The CDR3 loop spans 14 amino acids. Germline V gene lookup returns CDR1 WNHNN and CDR2 SYGVQD (reference sequence). Between the trimmed V and J ends, which lost 3 bases and 5 bases, there was a span of 11 bases. The CDR3 DNA sequence: TGCGCCAGCAGTGACGCAGGGTTCGAAAACATTCAGTACTTC. It is translated as CASSDAGFENIQYF.

This clonotype was seen more than once but under ten times. The chain recombines TRBV9 with TRBJ1-2, with 7 bases identical to TRBD1. V was clipped by 4 bases and J by 6 bases; unmatched bases: 6. Germline V CDR1 and CDR2: SGDLS, YYNGEE. The CDR3 spans 13 residues. The CDR3 DNA reads TGTGCCAGCAGCCCGACAGGGTTTGATGGCTACACCTTC. This codes for CASSPTGFDGYTF.

This clonotype showed up just a few times. The rearrangement links TRBV10-3 to TRBJ2-5, with 7 bases lining up with TRBD1. Germline V gene lookup returns CDR1 ENHRY and CDR2 SYGVKD. CDR3 size: 12 residues. V lost 11 bases, J lost 5 bases, and 8 bases stayed unmatched. CDR3 region: CAATGVGETQYF. DNA for the CDR3: TGTGCCGCTACAGGGGTAGGGGAGACCCAGTACTTC.

In this sample, this clonotype turned up many times. The rearrangement uses TRBV12-3 or TRBV12-4 and TRBJ1-2; D is possibly TRBD1 (5 bases). V lost 2 bases, J lost 6 bases, and 13 bases lay in between. The length of the CDR3 is 14 residues. CDR3 sequence: CASSLMAGPNGYTF. In DNA, the CDR3 is TGTGCCAGCAGTTTAATGGCAGGGCCCAATGGCTACACCTTC.

This clonotype was detected many times. The CDR3 reads CASSPQGSQETQYF. In nucleotides, the CDR3 is TGTGCCAGCAGCCCACAGGGCTCCCAAGAGACCCAGTACTTC. The chain is built from TRBV7-9 and TRBJ2-5, with a tentative D call TRBD1 (6 bases). The CDR3 totals 14 residues. The V gene's germline CDR1 is SEHNR and CDR2 FQNEAQ (reference sequence). Trimming cost V 5 bases and J 1 base, with 11 bases left between them. The full variable domain, with the rest looked up from reference TRBV7-9 and TRBJ2-5, is DTGVSQNPRHKITKRGQNVTFRCDPISEHNRLYWYRQTLGQGPEFLTYFQNEAQLEKSRLLSDRFSAERPKGSFSTLEIQRTEQGDSAMYLCASSPQGSQETQYFGPGTRLLVL.

This chain connects TRBV7-6 to TRBJ2-1, with D perhaps being TRBD1 or TRBD2 (5 bases each). The length of the CDR3 is 22 residues. Germline lookup yields CDR1 SGHVS and CDR2 FNYEAQ. V was shortened by 4 bases and J by 4 bases, with 35 bases between the two germline ends. The CDR3 coding sequence is TGTGCCAGCAGCTCGGAGGAAGTAGGGACCCAGTTACAAACATCCAGTTACAATGAGCAGTTCTTC. It encodes CASSSEEVGTQLQTSSYNEQFF.

This clonotype was observed a handful of times. The V gene is TRBV4-1, the J gene TRBJ1-4, with D perhaps TRBD1 (6 bases). Per germline, CDR1 MGHRA and CDR2 YSYEKL. The CDR3 totals 16 residues. V was cut by 4 bases and J by 2 bases, with 14 bases left in between. Here the CDR3 reads CASSPRPQGTNEKLFF. In DNA form, the CDR3 reads TGCGCCAGCAGCCCTCGACCACAGGGTACTAATGAAAAACTGTTTTTT.

The V call is TRBV11-2, the J call TRBJ2-7, with D possibly being TRBD1 or TRBD2 (6 bases each). Germline V gene lookup returns CDR1 SGHAT and CDR2 FQNNGV. V dropped 5 bases and J dropped 0 bases, with 17 bases sitting between them. The CDR3 is 16 amino acids. CDR3 bases: TGTGCCAGCAGCCCCTGGTCGGGGGCGAGCTCCTACGAGCAGTACTTC. Translated, it gives CASSPWSGASSYEQYF.

This clonotype has more than one count but fewer than ten. V is TRBV10-3 and J is TRBJ2-1, with 9 bases lining up with TRBD2. The germline V gene has CDR1 ENHRY and CDR2 SYGVKD. Trimming at V came to 4 bases and at J to 3 bases, leaving 19 bases not matched to a gene. CDR3 length equals 20 residues. CDR3: CAISVRAGGPTGADYNEQFF. CDR3 bases: TGTGCCATCAGTGTGAGAGCGGGGGGTCCCACGGGAGCCGACTACAATGAGCAGTTCTTC.

A few counts support this clonotype. The chain links TRBV5-1 to TRBJ2-7, with 10 bases matching TRBD1. This CDR3 is 16 amino acids long. Losses at the gene ends were 2 bases for V and 0 bases for J; bases not matched to a gene: 5. Germline V lookup: CDR1 SGHRS, CDR2 YFSETQ. For the CDR3, the DNA is TGCGCCAGCAGCTTAGGACAGGGGGTTCCCTCCTACGAGCAGTACTTC. This translates into CASSLGQGVPSYEQYF.

Ten or more counts support this clonotype. The chain joins TRBV10-3 to TRBJ2-7; D unresolved. Trimming removed 6 bases from V and 0 bases from J, with 3 bases in between. This CDR3 has 11 amino acids. The germline CDR1 and CDR2 sequences are ENHRY and SYGVKD. The CDR3 sequence is CAIRSSYEQYF. CDR3 nucleotide sequence: TGTGCCATCAGGTCCTCCTACGAGCAGTACTTC.

This clonotype was seen a handful of times. V usage is TRBV18 and J usage is TRBJ2-1; 8 positions match TRBD1. The germline V gene encodes CDR1 KGHSH and CDR2 LQKENI. Trimming at V came to 4 bases and at J to 5 bases, leaving 10 bases not matched to a gene. There are 16 residues in the CDR3. Here the CDR3 DNA reads TGTGCCAGCTCACTATTTCAGGGGGCATGGGACAATGAGCAGTTCTTC. Translated: CASSLFQGAWDNEQFF. Full variable domain (outside the CDR3, taken from reference TRBV18 and TRBJ2-1): NAGVMQNPRHLVRRRGQEARLRCSPMKGHSHVYWYRQLPEEGLKFMVYLQKENIIDESGMPKERFSAEFPKEGPSILRIQQVVRGDSAAYFCASSLFQGAWDNEQFFGPGTRLTVL.

The chain joins TRBV24-1 to TRBJ2-2, with no clear D. V lost 3 bases to trimming and J lost 1 base, with 8 bases between them. Germline CDR1 KGHDR, CDR2 SFDVKD. The CDR3 spans 15 residues. CDR3 DNA sequence: TGTGCCACCAGTGATCCCTCAAGGAACACCGGGGAGCTGTTTTTT. Protein sequence: CATSDPSRNTGELFF.

The chain has TRBV5-1 and TRBJ2-7; 8 nucleotides align to TRBD1. Germline lookup yields CDR1 SGHRS and CDR2 YFSETQ. V lost 1 base, J lost 7 bases, and 10 bases stayed unmatched. The CDR3 is made up of 15 amino acids. CDR3 nucleotide sequence: TGCGCCAGCAGCTTGCAGGGGGCTATCGGAGGGGAGCAGTACGTC. Its protein product is CASSLQGAIGGEQYV.

This clonotype has just a few counts. The genes are TRBV20-1 and TRBJ2-5, with 7 positions matching TRBD2. The CDR3 has 14 residues. With 5 bases clipped from V and 1 base from J, the junction kept 7 bases outside the gene matches. Germline V gene sequence: CDR1 DFQATT, CDR2 SNEGSKA (reference sequence). CDR3 loop: CSASGEGPQETQYF. The CDR3 DNA reads as TGCAGTGCTTCGGGGGAGGGCCCCCAAGAGACCCAGTACTTC.

This clonotype came up a few times. The genes are TRBV20-1 and TRBJ1-3, with 8 positions matching TRBD1. CDR3 length: 16 amino acids. From germline, CDR1 is DFQATT and CDR2 SNEGSKA (reference sequence). The junction had 7 bases not matched to a gene; V was cut back by 0 bases and J by 3 bases. CDR3 DNA: TGCAGTGCTAGAGATCCCGACAGGGGCTTTGGAAACACCATATATTTT. Amino acid sequence: CSARDPDRGFGNTIYF.

The chain links TRBV18 to TRBJ2-1, with D perhaps matching TRBD1 or TRBD2 (5 bases each). The CDR3 covers 15 residues. The V gene's germline CDR1 is KGHSH and CDR2 LQKENI. Trimming pared 0 bases from V and 8 bases from J, leaving 14 bases between. This CDR3 is CASSPPGPLGDEQFF. CDR3 nucleotide sequence: TGTGCCAGCTCACCACCGGGACCGTTGGGGGATGAGCAGTTCTTC. The full variable domain, completed using reference TRBV18 and TRBJ2-1, is NAGVMQNPRHLVRRRGQEARLRCSPMKGHSHVYWYRQLPEEGLKFMVYLQKENIIDESGMPKERFSAEFPKEGPSILRIQQVVRGDSAAYFCASSPPGPLGDEQFFGPGTRLTVL.

V gene TRBV12-3 or TRBV12-4 combines with J gene TRBJ2-5; D may be TRBD2 (6 bases). V lost 3 bases, J lost 2 bases, and 16 bases lay in between. This CDR3 contains 16 residues. The CDR3, as DNA: TGTGCCAGCAGTTTGCGGGGCGGTTCGACTCAAGAGACCCAGTACTTC. This sequence encodes CASSLRGGSTQETQYF.

The V and J genes are TRBV29-1 and TRBJ2-3, with TRBD2 matching 10 bases. Losses at the gene ends were 3 bases for V and 0 bases for J; bases not matched to a gene: 15. The CDR3 contains 19 residues. The germline CDR1 and CDR2 sequences are SQVTM and ANQGSEA. CDR3 nucleotides: TGCAGCGTTGATTCACAGACTAGCGGGTTCTACACAAGCACAGATACGCAGTATTTT. Amino acids: CSVDSQTSGFYTSTDTQYF.